A selection of T cell receptor beta chains follows, all from one sample in a study of a mutant IDH1 vaccine in newly diagnosed glioma. The method was immunoSEQ multiplex PCR; TCRdb's version includes in-frame clones alone and lacks a portion of them. The repertoire holds 25,000 to 30,000 clones, with roughly 85% as singletons. These TCRs are of unknown antigen specificity. The sequences come from PBMCs, collected from a glioma patient whose treatment included an IDH1 peptide vaccine. The receptors shown here come from a woman in her thirties with glioma. The CDR3 runs from the conserved cysteine through the conserved F or W. D genes are given only for firm matches. Clone size is shown for a subset of rows, as once, few, many or a class of expanded clone.

J gene: TRBJ1-4
D gene: .
clone size: .
V gene: TRBV5-1
CDR3 length: 14
CDR3 DNA: TGCGCCAGCCGATTCGGGTACGCTAATGAAAAACTGTTTTTT
CDR3 protein: CASRFGYANEKLFF

J gene: TRBJ2-7
D gene: .
clone size: .
V gene: TRBV18
CDR3 length: 14
CDR3 DNA: TGTGCCAGCTCACGGGAAGACAGCTCCTACGAGCAGTACTTC
CDR3 protein: CASSREDSSYEQYF

J gene: TRBJ1-1
D gene: .
clone size: few
V gene: TRBV7-9
CDR3 length: 13
CDR3 DNA: TGTGCCAGCAGCTTAGAGGGCAACACTGAAGCTTTCTTT
CDR3 protein: CASSLEGNTEAFF

J gene: TRBJ1-1
D gene: .
clone size: .
V gene: TRBV19
CDR3 length: 13
CDR3 DNA: TGTGCCAGTACTCTATATAGCGGCACTGAAGCTTTCTTT
CDR3 protein: CASTLYSGTEAFF

J gene: TRBJ2-7
D gene: .
clone size: .
V gene: TRBV5-6
CDR3 length: 13
CDR3 DNA: TGTGCCAGCAGCCTCTCGGTGGCCTACGAGCAGTACTTC
CDR3 protein: CASSLSVAYEQYF

J gene: TRBJ1-5
D gene: TRBD1
clone size: .
V gene: TRBV6-6
CDR3 length: 15
CDR3 DNA: TGTGCCAGCAGCGGGACAGGGGCCTCTCGTCAGCCCCAGCATTTT
CDR3 protein: CASSGTGASRQPQHF

J gene: TRBJ2-7
D gene: .
clone size: .
V gene: TRBV29-1
CDR3 length: 11
CDR3 DNA: TGCAGCGTTGAAAACAGTTACGAGCAGTACTTC
CDR3 protein: CSVENSYEQYF

J gene: TRBJ2-2
D gene: .
clone size: .
V gene: TRBV25-1
CDR3 length: 14
CDR3 DNA: TGTGCCAGCACTCAGGGAAGGGACACCGGGGAGCTGTTTTTT
CDR3 protein: CASTQGRDTGELFF

J gene: TRBJ1-1
D gene: .
clone size: .
V gene: TRBV9
CDR3 length: 13
CDR3 DNA: TGTGCCAGCAGCGTAGTCCCAAACACTGAAGCTTTCTTT
CDR3 protein: CASSVVPNTEAFF

J gene: TRBJ1-1
D gene: TRBD1
clone size: few
V gene: TRBV5-4
CDR3 length: 11
CDR3 DNA: TGTGCCACCCGACAGGGCACTGAAGCTTTCTTT
CDR3 protein: CATRQGTEAFF

J gene: TRBJ1-2
D gene: TRBD1
clone size: .
V gene: TRBV6-5
CDR3 length: 13
CDR3 DNA: TGTGCCAGCAAAACAGGGGTGGACTATGGCTACACCTTC
CDR3 protein: CASKTGVDYGYTF

J gene: TRBJ2-3
D gene: .
clone size: .
V gene: TRBV6-5
CDR3 length: 12
CDR3 DNA: TGTGCCAGCAGCTCCAACGGTTATACGCAGTATTTT
CDR3 protein: CASSSNGYTQYF

J gene: TRBJ1-2
D gene: .
clone size: .
V gene: TRBV29-1
CDR3 length: 12
CDR3 DNA: TGCAGCGTTGGCAGTCCTAACTATGGCTACACCTTC
CDR3 protein: CSVGSPNYGYTF

J gene: TRBJ1-2
D gene: TRBD1
clone size: .
V gene: TRBV4-2
CDR3 length: 15
CDR3 DNA: TGTGCCAGCAGCCTGCAGGCGGGACAGGGTCTTGGCTACACCTTC
CDR3 protein: CASSLQAGQGLGYTF

J gene: TRBJ2-2
D gene: .
clone size: .
V gene: TRBV2
CDR3 length: 16
CDR3 DNA: TGTGCCAGCAGTGAAATTAGGAGCGTGATAGCCGGGGAGCTGTTTTTT
CDR3 protein: CASSEIRSVIAGELFF

J gene: TRBJ1-1
D gene: .
clone size: .
V gene: TRBV7-6
CDR3 length: 16
CDR3 DNA: TGTGCCAGCAGCTTAGCCAGGGATACTATGAACACTGAAGCTTTCTTT
CDR3 protein: CASSLARDTMNTEAFF

J gene: TRBJ2-7
D gene: .
clone size: .
V gene: TRBV2
CDR3 length: 13
CDR3 DNA: TGTGCCAGCCGATATGGACAGAGCTACGAGCAGTACTTC
CDR3 protein: CASRYGQSYEQYF

J gene: TRBJ1-5
D gene: TRBD1
clone size: .
V gene: TRBV28
CDR3 length: 16
CDR3 DNA: TGTGCCAGCGTCCAGGAGGGGGCAAGAATCGGACAGCCCCAGCATTTT
CDR3 protein: CASVQEGARIGQPQHF

J gene: TRBJ2-7
D gene: TRBD1
clone size: .
V gene: TRBV19
CDR3 length: 13
CDR3 DNA: TGTGCCAGTAGTGGGACAGGGGACTACGAGCAGTACTTC
CDR3 protein: CASSGTGDYEQYF

J gene: TRBJ2-2
D gene: .
clone size: .
V gene: TRBV19
CDR3 length: 15
CDR3 DNA: TGTGCCAGTAGTATGACCCTCGCGGGAACCGGGGAGCTGTTTTTT
CDR3 protein: CASSMTLAGTGELFF

J gene: TRBJ2-7
D gene: TRBD1
clone size: once
V gene: TRBV5-1
CDR3 length: 14
CDR3 DNA: TGCGCCAGCAGCCTAACCCGGGACAGCTACGAGCAGTACTTC
CDR3 protein: CASSLTRDSYEQYF

J gene: TRBJ2-7
D gene: .
clone size: .
V gene: TRBV9
CDR3 length: 13
CDR3 DNA: TGTGCCAGCAGCGTAGACCCAGGCTACGAGCAGTACTTC
CDR3 protein: CASSVDPGYEQYF

J gene: TRBJ2-1
D gene: .
clone size: medium-sized
V gene: TRBV10-1
CDR3 length: 15
CDR3 DNA: TGCGCCAGCAGCCGGGACCTCAGCTCCTACAATGAGCAGTTCTTC
CDR3 protein: CASSRDLSSYNEQFF

J gene: TRBJ1-6
D gene: .
clone size: .
V gene: TRBV5-1
CDR3 length: 14
CDR3 DNA: TGCGCCAGCAGCTCGACTCAGAAGGGATCACCCCTCCACTTT
CDR3 protein: CASSSTQKGSPLHF

J gene: TRBJ1-2
D gene: .
clone size: .
V gene: TRBV6-6
CDR3 length: 16
CDR3 DNA: TGTGCCAGCAGTTACTCGAGAACGCGGGTGGCCTATGGCTACACCTTC
CDR3 protein: CASSYSRTRVAYGYTF

J gene: TRBJ1-6
D gene: .
clone size: .
V gene: TRBV19
CDR3 length: 15
CDR3 DNA: TGTGCCAGTATGCGAAGGAGCTCCTATAATTCACCCCTCCACTTT
CDR3 protein: CASMRRSSYNSPLHF

J gene: TRBJ2-5
D gene: .
clone size: .
V gene: TRBV20-1
CDR3 length: 11
CDR3 DNA: TGCAGTGCTCGGGGACAAGAGACCCAGTACTTC
CDR3 protein: CSARGQETQYF

J gene: TRBJ2-7
D gene: TRBD2
clone size: once
V gene: TRBV7-2
CDR3 length: 15
CDR3 DNA: TGTGCCAGCAGCTTAGAAGGACTAGCTGCCTACGAGCAGTACTTC
CDR3 protein: CASSLEGLAAYEQYF

J gene: TRBJ1-2
D gene: .
clone size: .
V gene: TRBV10-3
CDR3 length: 15
CDR3 DNA: TGTGCCATCAGTGAGCCCACCCGGGGCAAAGGCGGCTACACCTTC
CDR3 protein: CAISEPTRGKGGYTF

J gene: TRBJ1-6
D gene: TRBD1
clone size: .
V gene: TRBV7-3
CDR3 length: 14
CDR3 DNA: TGTGCCAGCAGGCGAACAGGGGGGAATTCACCCCTCCACTTT
CDR3 protein: CASRRTGGNSPLHF

J gene: TRBJ1-5
D gene: .
clone size: .
V gene: TRBV10-3
CDR3 length: 16
CDR3 DNA: TGTGCCATCAGTGAGTCTCCCCGGAATGGCAATCAGCCCCAGCATTTT
CDR3 protein: CAISESPRNGNQPQHF

J gene: TRBJ2-6
D gene: .
clone size: .
V gene: TRBV19
CDR3 length: 14
CDR3 DNA: TGTGCCAGTATGGAGGGGTCTGGGGCCAACGTCCTGACTTTC
CDR3 protein: CASMEGSGANVLTF

J gene: TRBJ1-5
D gene: .
clone size: .
V gene: TRBV5-8
CDR3 length: 15
CDR3 DNA: TGTGCCAGCAGCTTGGGGGTAGGCGGAAATCAGCCCCAGCATTTT
CDR3 protein: CASSLGVGGNQPQHF

J gene: TRBJ1-2
D gene: TRBD1
clone size: once
V gene: TRBV29-1
CDR3 length: 11
CDR3 DNA: TGCAGCGCCGGGACAGGGGGCGGCTACACCTTC
CDR3 protein: CSAGTGGGYTF

J gene: TRBJ1-4
D gene: TRBD1
clone size: once
V gene: TRBV19
CDR3 length: 16
CDR3 DNA: TGTGCCAGTACCAGGGGGACCCGGCTAACTAATGAAAAACTGTTTTTT
CDR3 protein: CASTRGTRLTNEKLFF

J gene: TRBJ2-3
D gene: TRBD1
clone size: .
V gene: TRBV2
CDR3 length: 16
CDR3 DNA: TGTGCCAGCAGCTACGGACAGGGAGTTGGAACAGATACGCAGTATTTT
CDR3 protein: CASSYGQGVGTDTQYF

J gene: TRBJ1-2
D gene: .
clone size: .
V gene: TRBV6-1
CDR3 length: 10
CDR3 DNA: TGTGCCAGCAGTTACTATGGCTACACCTTC
CDR3 protein: CASSYYGYTF

J gene: TRBJ2-4
D gene: TRBD2
clone size: .
V gene: TRBV7-2
CDR3 length: 17
CDR3 DNA: TGTGCCAGCACCCGGGGTAGCGGGGTTGTAGCCAAAAACATTCAGTACTTC
CDR3 protein: CASTRGSGVVAKNIQYF

J gene: TRBJ1-4
D gene: TRBD1
clone size: .
V gene: TRBV19
CDR3 length: 13
CDR3 DNA: TGTGCCAGTAGTCAGGGGGGAGAGGAAAAACTGTTTTTT
CDR3 protein: CASSQGGEEKLFF

J gene: TRBJ1-1
D gene: .
clone size: few
V gene: TRBV7-2
CDR3 length: 14
CDR3 DNA: TGTGCCAGCAGCTTCGGCCACGGGATCACTGAAGCTTTCTTT
CDR3 protein: CASSFGHGITEAFF

J gene: TRBJ2-7
D gene: .
clone size: .
V gene: TRBV7-2
CDR3 length: 13
CDR3 DNA: TGTGCCAGCAGCTTAGCCCCTGCCTACGAGCAGTACTTC
CDR3 protein: CASSLAPAYEQYF

J gene: TRBJ1-1
D gene: .
clone size: .
V gene: TRBV30
CDR3 length: 11
CDR3 DNA: TGTGCCTGGAGGGATCCGGGGGCAGCTTTCTTT
CDR3 protein: CAWRDPGAAFF

J gene: TRBJ1-2
D gene: .
clone size: .
V gene: TRBV19
CDR3 length: 14
CDR3 DNA: TGTGCCAGTAGTATAGACAGCCTTTTAGGTGGCTACACCTTC
CDR3 protein: CASSIDSLLGGYTF

J gene: TRBJ2-2
D gene: .
clone size: .
V gene: TRBV5-6
CDR3 length: 13
CDR3 DNA: TGTGCCAGCAGCCGAACAGGGAAGTGGGAGCTGTTTTTT
CDR3 protein: CASSRTGKWELFF

J gene: TRBJ1-5
D gene: .
clone size: .
V gene: TRBV29-1
CDR3 length: 13
CDR3 DNA: TGCAGCGTTTCCGTACAGGGAAATCAGCCCCAGCATTTT
CDR3 protein: CSVSVQGNQPQHF

J gene: TRBJ1-2
D gene: .
clone size: .
V gene: TRBV6-1
CDR3 length: 14
CDR3 DNA: TGTGCCAGCAGTCCCGGGGGGGGTGACTATGGCTACACCTTC
CDR3 protein: CASSPGGGDYGYTF

J gene: TRBJ1-4
D gene: TRBD1
clone size: .
V gene: TRBV18
CDR3 length: 15
CDR3 DNA: TGTGCCAGCTCACCGACAGGGAATAAAGGGGAAAAACTGTTTTTT
CDR3 protein: CASSPTGNKGEKLFF

J gene: TRBJ1-1
D gene: .
clone size: .
V gene: TRBV5-5
CDR3 length: 12
CDR3 DNA: TGTGCCAGCAGCTTCTGGGGCACTGAAGCTTTCTTT
CDR3 protein: CASSFWGTEAFF

J gene: TRBJ2-7
D gene: .
clone size: .
V gene: TRBV7-9
CDR3 length: 13
CDR3 DNA: TGTGCCAGCAGCCCCGAGTGGGGCCCCGAGCAGTACTTC
CDR3 protein: CASSPEWGPEQYF

J gene: TRBJ2-5
D gene: .
clone size: once
V gene: TRBV7-9
CDR3 length: 14
CDR3 DNA: TGTGCCAGCAGCTTAGGGACAGCACAAGAGACCCAGTACTTC
CDR3 protein: CASSLGTAQETQYF

J gene: TRBJ2-7
D gene: TRBD1
clone size: once
V gene: TRBV6-1
CDR3 length: 14
CDR3 DNA: TGTGCCGCCCGCCAGACAGGGGCCGCCTACGAGCAGTACTTC
CDR3 protein: CAARQTGAAYEQYF

J gene: TRBJ2-2
D gene: TRBD1
clone size: once
V gene: TRBV13
CDR3 length: 14
CDR3 DNA: TGTGCCAGCAGCTCAGGGGGCGCAGCCGGGGAGCTGTTTTTT
CDR3 protein: CASSSGGAAGELFF

J gene: TRBJ1-2
D gene: .
clone size: .
V gene: TRBV6-5
CDR3 length: 12
CDR3 DNA: TGTGCCAGCAGTTCCGACAGGCTTGGCTACACCTTC
CDR3 protein: CASSSDRLGYTF

J gene: TRBJ2-5
D gene: .
clone size: once
V gene: TRBV5-4
CDR3 length: 14
CDR3 DNA: TGTGCCAGCAGCTCTTGGCAGAGACAAGAGACCCAGTACTTC
CDR3 protein: CASSSWQRQETQYF

J gene: TRBJ2-1
D gene: TRBD2
clone size: .
V gene: TRBV10-2
CDR3 length: 15
CDR3 DNA: TGCGCCAGCAGGGCCCCGGGACTAGCAAACAATGAGCAGTTCTTC
CDR3 protein: CASRAPGLANNEQFF

J gene: TRBJ1-1
D gene: .
clone size: .
V gene: TRBV4-3
CDR3 length: 15
CDR3 DNA: TGCGCCAGCAGCCAAGCGGGCGGTTGGGGCACTGAAGCTTTCTTT
CDR3 protein: CASSQAGGWGTEAFF

J gene: TRBJ1-2
D gene: .
clone size: few
V gene: TRBV4-2
CDR3 length: 14
CDR3 DNA: TGTGCCAGCAGCCACAGGGAAATTAACTATGGCTACACCTTC
CDR3 protein: CASSHREINYGYTF

J gene: TRBJ2-5
D gene: .
clone size: few
V gene: TRBV5-1
CDR3 length: 13
CDR3 DNA: TGCGCCAGCAGCTTGGAGCTTCGGGAGACCCAGTACTTC
CDR3 protein: CASSLELRETQYF

J gene: TRBJ1-6
D gene: .
clone size: .
V gene: TRBV5-6
CDR3 length: 15
CDR3 DNA: TGTGCCAGCAGCTTGGCGGAGTTGGTGGGCTCACCCCTCCACTTT
CDR3 protein: CASSLAELVGSPLHF

J gene: TRBJ1-2
D gene: TRBD1
clone size: .
V gene: TRBV5-6
CDR3 length: 14
CDR3 DNA: TGTGCCAGCAGCTCACGGGACAGGGACTATGGCTACACCTTC
CDR3 protein: CASSSRDRDYGYTF